The 21 T cell receptor beta chains in this list originate from one sample, sequenced in a study of neoadjuvant anti-PD-1 for oral cavity cancer. The data were produced by immunoSEQ multiplex PCR, yet TCRdb's version contains in-frame clones alone and is incomplete. The table lists 75,000 or so clones, 84% of them singletons. The material sequenced was PBMCs, taken before nivolumab (anti-PD-1) treatment. These receptors were taken from a person aged 40 to 85 with oral cavity squamous cell carcinoma.

The chain recombines TRBV29-1 with TRBJ1-1, with D possibly TRBD1 on 6 matching bases. The CDR3 runs to 11 residues. With 6 bases removed from V and 3 bases from J, the gap between germline ends came to 8 bases. CDR1 SQVTM and CDR2 ANQGSEA come from the germline V gene. CDR3 protein: CSVNRDTEAFF. The CDR3 nucleotides read TGCAGCGTCAACAGGGACACTGAAGCTTTCTTT. Variable domain in full (rest from reference TRBV29-1 and TRBJ1-1): SAVISQKPSRDICQRGTSLTIQCQVDSQVTMMFWYRQQPGQSLTLIATANQGSEATYESGFVIDKFPISRPNLTFSTLTVSNMSPEDSSIYLCSVNRDTEAFFGQGTRLTVV.

The CDR3 region has the DNA TGTGCCAGTGCAGTGGGGACAGGGTTCGACGAGCAGTACTTC. Its translation is CASAVGTGFDEQYF. V and J are TRBV27 and TRBJ2-7, with 9 bases matching TRBD1. The germline V gene has CDR1 MNHEY and CDR2 SMNVEV (reference sequence). The trim removed 9 bases at V and 5 bases at J, leaving 11 bases unmatched. The CDR3 has 14 amino acids.

This clone was recorded once. The genes are TRBV7-9 and TRBJ2-3, with D possibly being TRBD2 (6 bases). The V end lost 6 bases, the J end lost 5 bases, and 15 bases lay between the germline ends. The CDR3 contains 14 residues. Germline assignment: CDR1 SEHNR and CDR2 FQNEAQ (reference sequence). The CDR3 coding sequence is TGTGCCAGCAGATGGGACTCTCTCGGAGATACGCAGTATTTT. Amino acid sequence: CASRWDSLGDTQYF.

The chain recombines TRBV7-9 with TRBJ2-3, with 8 bases fitting TRBD1. CDR3 length: 17 residues. Germline V gives CDR1 SEHNR, CDR2 FQNEAQ (reference sequence). V was pared by 2 bases and J by 2 bases, with 9 bases of the junction left unmatched. CDR3 region: CASSLPQTGVHTDTQYF. CDR3 DNA sequence: TGTGCCAGCAGCTTACCCCAGACAGGGGTTCACACAGATACGCAGTATTTT.

The chain joins TRBV27 to TRBJ2-3; D may be TRBD2 (6 bases). V lost 3 bases, J lost 6 bases, and 10 bases lay in between. Per the germline V gene, CDR1 is MNHEY and CDR2 is SMNVEV (reference sequence). This CDR3 spans 13 amino acids. The CDR3 is CASSFPSGDTQYF. The CDR3 nucleotides are TGTGCCAGCAGTTTCCCGAGCGGGGATACGCAGTATTTT.

This clone was detected a few times. The chain recombines TRBV28 with TRBJ1-2, with D perhaps TRBD1 (6 bases). This CDR3 region has 11 residues. Germline lookup yields CDR1 MDHEN and CDR2 SYDVKM. V lost 7 bases, J lost 8 bases, and 11 bases lay in between. The CDR3 here is CASTEGGGYTF. The CDR3 DNA follows: TGTGCCAGCACCGAGGGGGGCGGCTACACCTTC.

J is TRBJ2-3 and V is TRBV29-1; unclear D gene. V was trimmed by 4 bases and J by 5 bases, leaving 13 bases between them. The CDR3 is made up of 13 amino acids. From germline, CDR1 is SQVTM and CDR2 ANQGSEA. CDR3 bases: TGCAGCGTTGGGACCACTTCGGGAGATACGCAGTATTTT. This sequence encodes CSVGTTSGDTQYF.

The J gene is TRBJ1-6, the V gene TRBV27, with TRBD1 matching 11 bases. V lost 4 bases to trimming and J lost 5 bases; unmatched junction nucleotides: 4. The CDR3 covers 16 residues. Germline CDR1 and CDR2: MNHEY and SMNVEV (reference sequence). This CDR3 reads CASSSGQGANNSPLHF. As DNA, the CDR3 is TGTGCCAGCAGTTCTGGACAGGGGGCAAATAATTCACCCCTCCACTTT.

The gene calls are TRBV10-3 and TRBJ1-2; D unclear. V lost 0 bases, J lost 6 bases, and 23 bases lay in between. The CDR3 is 18 amino acids. Germline loops: CDR1 ENHRY, CDR2 SYGVKD. CDR3 residues: CAISESLNGQLEEDGYTF. In DNA, the CDR3 is TGTGCCATCAGTGAGTCTTTGAACGGTCAGTTAGAGGAAGATGGCTACACCTTC.

The chain employs TRBV2 and TRBJ1-5, with a tentative D call TRBD1 (5 bases). Germline V gives CDR1 SNHLY, CDR2 FYNNEI. V lost 2 bases, J lost 6 bases, and 20 bases lay in between. The CDR3 loop spans 17 amino acids. CDR3 nucleotides: TGTGCCAGCAGTGAATGGGATGCCCCCAGGGTAGGTCAGCCCCAGCATTTT. Translating it yields CASSEWDAPRVGQPQHF.

A single count supports this clone. V and J are TRBV6-5 and TRBJ2-2; D uncertain. V was clipped by 6 bases and J by 4 bases, with 12 bases between them. The CDR3 loop spans 14 amino acids. CDR1 is MNHEY, CDR2 SVGAGI, per germline. The CDR3: CASSGGYSTGELFF. For the CDR3, the DNA is TGTGCCAGCAGCGGCGGCTACTCCACCGGGGAGCTGTTTTTT.

Only a few counts were recorded for this clone. The chain uses TRBV5-6 and TRBJ2-5; a possible D gene is TRBD2 (5 bases). Germline V gene sequence: CDR1 SGHDT, CDR2 YYEEEE. CDR3 size: 15 residues. Trimming took 6 bases from V and 3 from J, leaving 18 bases between them. Here the CDR3 reads CASTPLGSGKETQYF. The CDR3 DNA sequence: TGTGCCAGCACCCCACTTGGTTCGGGGAAAGAGACCCAGTACTTC.

J is TRBJ1-3 and V is TRBV29-1; D unresolved. Trimming stripped 6 bases from V and 0 bases from J, with 18 bases between. Germline CDR1 SQVTM, CDR2 ANQGSEA. The CDR3 covers 16 residues. Here the CDR3 DNA reads TGCAGCGTCGCCTCATCGGGCACCCTCTCTGGAAACACCATATATTTT. This gives the protein CSVASSGTLSGNTIYF.

The chain carries TRBV6-6 and TRBJ2-7, with 9 bases aligning to TRBD1. Trimming removed 6 bases from V and 4 bases from J; junction bases left unmatched: 10. Germline CDR1 reads MNHNY; CDR2 reads SVGAGI (reference sequence). The CDR3 runs 15 residues. CDR3 sequence: CASRSGRQGGYEQYF. For the CDR3, the DNA is TGTGCCAGCAGGTCCGGGCGACAGGGGGGTTACGAGCAGTACTTC.

J is TRBJ2-7 and V is TRBV4-2; 9 bases fit TRBD2. Germline V gene lookup returns CDR1 LGHNA and CDR2 YNFKEQ. The J segment lost 6 bases and the V segment lost 0 bases, leaving 6 bases of the junction unmatched. CDR3 length: 15 amino acids. The CDR3 DNA sequence: TGTGCCAGCAGCCAAGAGAGGCGGGAGGGCCTCGAGCAGTACTTC. Protein product: CASSQERREGLEQYF.

The chain couples TRBV6-1 to TRBJ2-7; a weak D match, TRBD1 (6 bases). Trimming stripped 2 bases from V and 4 bases from J, with 9 bases between. The CDR3 spans 13 residues. Germline loops: CDR1 MNHNS, CDR2 SASEGT. CDR3 sequence (DNA): TGTGCCAGCAGTGAACGGACAGAGTACGAGCAGTACTTC. Its translation is CASSERTEYEQYF.

DNA for the CDR3: TGTGCCAGCAGTTACAACGGACAAGGGCGGACCTACGAGCAGTACTTC. Translation gives CASSYNGQGRTYEQYF. V gene TRBV6-5 combines with J gene TRBJ2-7, with a tentative D call TRBD1 (5 bases). Germline V gives CDR1 MNHEY, CDR2 SVGAGI. The V and J ends lost 2 bases and 2 bases respectively, with 16 bases between them. CDR3 size: 16 residues.

The V call is TRBV7-2, the J call TRBJ2-1; 7 bases line up with TRBD1. This CDR3 spans 15 amino acids. V lost 5 bases, J lost 8 bases, and 12 bases stayed unmatched. Germline V gives CDR1 SGHTA, CDR2 FQGNSA. CDR3 amino acids: CASSPQPQGRYEQFF. The DNA of the CDR3 is TGTGCCAGCAGCCCGCAACCACAGGGGCGGTATGAGCAGTTCTTC.

CDR3: CSVGETQYF. Written as DNA, the CDR3 is TGCAGCGTGGGAGAGACCCAGTACTTC. The gene calls are TRBV29-1 and TRBJ2-5; no reliable D call. Per germline, CDR1 SQVTM and CDR2 ANQGSEA. This CDR3 is 9 amino acids long. Trimming removed 6 bases from V and 4 bases from J, with 3 bases in between.

V and J are TRBV5-1 and TRBJ2-5; 15 nucleotides match TRBD2. The trim removed 3 bases at V and 5 bases at J, leaving 5 bases unmatched. Germline CDR1 reads SGHRS; CDR2 reads YFSETQ. The CDR3 covers 16 residues. CDR3 in DNA: TGCGCCAGCAGCTGGGGACTAGCGGGAGGAGTGGAGACCCAGTACTTC. Translating it yields CASSWGLAGGVETQYF.

The chain joins TRBV15 to TRBJ1-2, with D possibly being TRBD1 (5 bases). This CDR3 has 14 residues. Germline lookup yields CDR1 LNHNV and CDR2 YYDKDF (reference sequence). Trimming took off 3 bases at V and 4 bases at J, with 12 bases between the two ends. The chain's CDR3 is CATSSDSYLYGYTF. The CDR3, as DNA: TGTGCCACCAGCAGTGACAGTTATCTCTATGGCTACACCTTC.